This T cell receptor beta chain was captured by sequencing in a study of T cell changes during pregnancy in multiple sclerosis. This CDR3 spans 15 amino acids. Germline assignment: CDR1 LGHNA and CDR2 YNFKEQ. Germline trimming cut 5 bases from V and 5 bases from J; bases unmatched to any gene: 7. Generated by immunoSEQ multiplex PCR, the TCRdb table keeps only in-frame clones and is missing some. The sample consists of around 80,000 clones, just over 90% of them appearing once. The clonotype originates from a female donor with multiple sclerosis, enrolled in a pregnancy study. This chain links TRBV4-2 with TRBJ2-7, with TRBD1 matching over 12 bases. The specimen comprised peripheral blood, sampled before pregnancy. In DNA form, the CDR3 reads TGTGCCAGCAGCTCTCCGGGACAGGGGGCTAACGAGCAGTACTTC. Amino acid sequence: CASSSPGQGANEQYF.